These T cell receptor beta chains were read from a single sample in a study of blood T cell repertoires in COVID-19. Method: immunoSEQ multiplex PCR; TCRdb's copy keeps in-frame clones and lacks some. This sample yields tens of thousands of clones, of which 87% are seen a single time; 2.1% belongs to the top ten. Input material: peripheral blood. The receptors come from a woman aged 80 or over with COVID-19, enrolled during active disease. The CDR3 runs from the conserved cysteine through the conserved F or W. A D gene is named only where the DNA matches it firmly. Where a row states a size, it is once, few, many or the class of an expanded clone; other rows omit it.

CDR3 DNA	CDR3 protein	J gene	D gene	clone size	V gene
TGTGCCAGTACCAATGAGCGCTATGGCTACACCTTC	CASTNERYGYTF	TRBJ1-2	NA	NA	TRBV19
TGTGCCAGCAGTCCACGACTAGCGGGTACATCTGAGCAGTTCTTC	CASSPRLAGTSEQFF	TRBJ2-1	TRBD2	NA	TRBV27
TGTGCCAGCAGGTCCCGGGGGGCAACTAATGAAAAACTGTTTTTT	CASRSRGATNEKLFF	TRBJ1-4	NA	NA	TRBV27
TGTGCCAGCAGCTTAAAGGGACTAGGGAGGGAAAAACTGTTTTTT	CASSLKGLGREKLFF	TRBJ1-4	NA	NA	TRBV7-2
TGCGCCAGCAGTGACGGAGGGGAGGAGACCCAGTACTTC	CASSDGGEETQYF	TRBJ2-5	NA	NA	TRBV10-1
TGTGCCAGCAAAATTAGTGTGGGGGGGCGCGGAAACACCATATATTTT	CASKISVGGRGNTIYF	TRBJ1-3	NA	NA	TRBV6-6
TGTGCCAGCAGCTTACCAGGGGCCGAGACCCAGTACTTC	CASSLPGAETQYF	TRBJ2-5	NA	few	TRBV11-3
TGTGCCAGCAGTTTAAGAGGGACAGGCCTCTACGAGCAGTACTTC	CASSLRGTGLYEQYF	TRBJ2-7	TRBD1	NA	TRBV28
TGTGCCAGCAGCCAAGATCATCGCGGCGGGGGTTATAAAAATGAGCAGTTCTTC	CASSQDHRGGGYKNEQFF	TRBJ2-1	TRBD2	NA	TRBV3-1/TRBV3-2
TGTGCCAGCAGTTCACCTCGACAGGCTAACTATGGCTACACCTTC	CASSSPRQANYGYTF	TRBJ1-2	NA	NA	TRBV28
TGTGCCAGCAGTTACCTGGACAGGGGGAACACTGAAGCTTTCTTT	CASSYLDRGNTEAFF	TRBJ1-1	TRBD1	NA	TRBV6-5
TGCGCCAGCAGCCAAGCCCAAACAGGGGCTGGGGCCAACGTCCTGACTTTC	CASSQAQTGAGANVLTF	TRBJ2-6	TRBD1	NA	TRBV4-1
TGTGCCAGCTCACCACGGGGCCCCAACGAAAAACTGTTTTTT	CASSPRGPNEKLFF	TRBJ1-4	NA	NA	TRBV18
TGTGCCAGTAGTACTAGGACAGGGAGCAATCAGCCCCAGCATTTT	CASSTRTGSNQPQHF	TRBJ1-5	TRBD1	NA	TRBV19
TGTGCCAGCAGCTCAGTTCCGGGGAAGGTTACGCAGTATTTT	CASSSVPGKVTQYF	TRBJ2-3	NA	NA	TRBV11-2
TGCGCCAGCAGCCAAGAGGGGACAGGGATGGTTACGGGAGGCTACACCTTC	CASSQEGTGMVTGGYTF	TRBJ1-2	TRBD1	NA	TRBV4-1
TGTGCCAGCAGCTTAACGCAGACAGGGGAAGCTTTCTTT	CASSLTQTGEAFF	TRBJ1-1	TRBD1	few	TRBV7-3
TGTGCCAGCAGGACATTTAGAAGGGAAAAACTGTTTTTT	CASRTFRREKLFF	TRBJ1-4	NA	NA	TRBV12-3/TRBV12-4
TGTGCCAGCAGCCCTCTGAAATTGACAGGGGACAGCAATCAGCCCCAGCATTTT	CASSPLKLTGDSNQPQHF	TRBJ1-5	TRBD1	NA	TRBV7-8
TGTGCCAGCAGTTTATATGGACTAGCGGGAGTGTATGAGCAGTTCTTC	CASSLYGLAGVYEQFF	TRBJ2-1	TRBD2	NA	TRBV28
TGTGCCAGTAGAACGCCGGGACAGAGCTCCTACGAGCAGTACTTC	CASRTPGQSSYEQYF	TRBJ2-7	TRBD1	NA	TRBV19
TGTGCCAGCAGCCCCTGGCCCTACGAGCAGTACTTC	CASSPWPYEQYF	TRBJ2-7	NA	NA	TRBV11-1
TGTGCCAGTAGCCGTGGGTCGGGACTAGCGGGAGGGCCAAGGAGGAATGAGCAGTTCTTC	CASSRGSGLAGGPRRNEQFF	TRBJ2-1	TRBD2	NA	TRBV19
TGTGCCAGCAGCAAGACAGGGGGCGCGAAAGAGACCCAGTACTTC	CASSKTGGAKETQYF	TRBJ2-5	TRBD1	NA	TRBV27
TGTGCCAGCTCACTATATAGCGGGAGTCAAGATACGCAGTATTTT	CASSLYSGSQDTQYF	TRBJ2-3	TRBD2	NA	TRBV18
TGTGCCAGCAGTGACAGGGGAGGCACTGAAGCTTTCTTT	CASSDRGGTEAFF	TRBJ1-1	NA	NA	TRBV6-4
TGTGCCAGCAGCTCCACGGGGGGGTCCTATAATTCACCCCTCCACTTT	CASSSTGGSYNSPLHF	TRBJ1-6	NA	NA	TRBV5-5
TGTGCCAGCAGCTTGACACGCTATGGCTACACCTTC	CASSLTRYGYTF	TRBJ1-2	NA	few	TRBV5-5
TGTGCCACCAGCAGAGATCGGACAGGGAACACTGAAGCTTTCTTT	CATSRDRTGNTEAFF	TRBJ1-1	TRBD1	NA	TRBV15
TGTGCCAGCAGCCAAGTTTCGGGGGTAGCCTACGAGCAGTACTTC	CASSQVSGVAYEQYF	TRBJ2-7	NA	few	TRBV14
TGTGCCAGCAGTTTAAGAGTAGCCACTGAAGCTTTCTTT	CASSLRVATEAFF	TRBJ1-1	NA	NA	TRBV27
TGTGCCAGCAGTGAAGCGCTATCGCGGGAGACGCAGTATTTT	CASSEALSRETQYF	TRBJ2-3	TRBD2	NA	TRBV2
TGTGCCAGCAGCTCCGACTTGACCCTAGCCAAAAACATTCAGTACTTC	CASSSDLTLAKNIQYF	TRBJ2-4	NA	few	TRBV11-2
TGTGCCAGCAGCCCAGGGGGTCGGTTGAACACTGAAGCTTTCTTT	CASSPGGRLNTEAFF	TRBJ1-1	TRBD1	few	TRBV7-3
TGTGCCACCAGCAGGGGACCGGGACAGGGGGTTGGGGAGCAGTACTTC	CATSRGPGQGVGEQYF	TRBJ2-7	TRBD1	NA	TRBV15
TGTGCCAGTAGTATAGGCGGGGTAGAAAAACTGTTTTTT	CASSIGGVEKLFF	TRBJ1-4	NA	NA	TRBV19
TGTGCCAGCAGCCAATCGGGTCAGGGGGTTGTCGGCTACACCTTC	CASSQSGQGVVGYTF	TRBJ1-2	TRBD1	NA	TRBV16